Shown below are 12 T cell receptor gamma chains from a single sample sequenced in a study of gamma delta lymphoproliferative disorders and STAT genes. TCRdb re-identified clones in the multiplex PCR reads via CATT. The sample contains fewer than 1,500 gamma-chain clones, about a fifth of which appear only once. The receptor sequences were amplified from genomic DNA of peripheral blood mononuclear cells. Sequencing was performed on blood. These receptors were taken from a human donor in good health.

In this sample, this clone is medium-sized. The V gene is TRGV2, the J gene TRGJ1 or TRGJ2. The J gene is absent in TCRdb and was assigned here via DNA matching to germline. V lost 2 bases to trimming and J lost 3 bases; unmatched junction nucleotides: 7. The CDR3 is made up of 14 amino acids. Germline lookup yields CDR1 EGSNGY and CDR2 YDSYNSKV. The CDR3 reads CATWDEPPYYKKLF. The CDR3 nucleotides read TGTGCCACCTGGGACGAACCCCCTTATTATAAGAAACTCTTT.

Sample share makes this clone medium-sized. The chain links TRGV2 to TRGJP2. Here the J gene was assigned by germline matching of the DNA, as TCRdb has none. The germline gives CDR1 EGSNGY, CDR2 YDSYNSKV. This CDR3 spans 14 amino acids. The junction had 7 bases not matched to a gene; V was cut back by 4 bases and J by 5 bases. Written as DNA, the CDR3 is TGTGCCACCTGGGAGCCCTTAAGTGATTGGATCAAGACGTTT. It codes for CATWEPLSDWIKTF.

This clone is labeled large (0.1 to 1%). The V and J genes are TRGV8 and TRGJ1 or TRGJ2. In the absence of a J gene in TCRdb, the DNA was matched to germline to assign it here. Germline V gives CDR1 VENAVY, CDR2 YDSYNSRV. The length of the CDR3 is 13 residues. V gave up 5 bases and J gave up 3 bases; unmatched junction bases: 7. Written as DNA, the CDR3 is TGTGCCACCTGGGCCGAGGGTTATTATAAGAAACTCTTT. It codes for CATWAEGYYKKLF.

Here the CDR3 reads CATWDVGSDWIKTF. The CDR3 DNA sequence: TGTGCCACCTGGGACGTGGGTAGTGATTGGATCAAGACGTTT. V is TRGV2 and J is TRGJP2. TCRdb carries no J gene annotation; the J gene was assigned here by matching the DNA with germline. This CDR3 region has 14 residues. With V trimmed by 2 bases and J by 3 bases, 3 bases remained unmatched. Germline V gene lookup returns CDR1 EGSNGY and CDR2 YDSYNSKV.

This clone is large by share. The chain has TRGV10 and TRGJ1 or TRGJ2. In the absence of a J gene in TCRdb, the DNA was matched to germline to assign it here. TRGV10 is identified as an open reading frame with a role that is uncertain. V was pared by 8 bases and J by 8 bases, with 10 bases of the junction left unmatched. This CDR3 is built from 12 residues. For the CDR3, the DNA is TGTGCTGCGTGGGATTGGGAAAATAAGAAACTCTTT. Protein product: CAAWDWENKKLF.

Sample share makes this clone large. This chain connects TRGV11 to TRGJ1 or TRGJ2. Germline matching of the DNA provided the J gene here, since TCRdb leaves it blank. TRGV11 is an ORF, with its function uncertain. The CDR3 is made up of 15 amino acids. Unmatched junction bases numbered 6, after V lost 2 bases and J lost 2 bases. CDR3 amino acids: CACWIRPDHYYKKLF. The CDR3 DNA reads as TGTGCCTGCTGGATTAGGCCCGACCATTATTATAAGAAACTCTTT.

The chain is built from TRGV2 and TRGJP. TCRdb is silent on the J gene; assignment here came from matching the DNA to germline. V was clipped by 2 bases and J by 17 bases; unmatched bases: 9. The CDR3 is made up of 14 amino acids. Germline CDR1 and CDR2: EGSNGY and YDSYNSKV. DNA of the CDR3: TGTGCCACCTGGGACGAAGTTGGGCAAAAAATCAAGGTATTT. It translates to CATWDEVGQKIKVF.

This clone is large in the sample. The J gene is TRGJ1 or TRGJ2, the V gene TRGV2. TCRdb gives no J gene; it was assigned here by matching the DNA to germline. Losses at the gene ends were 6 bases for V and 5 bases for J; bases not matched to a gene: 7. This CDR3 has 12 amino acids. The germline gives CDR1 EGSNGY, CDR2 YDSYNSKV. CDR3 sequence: CATWTADYKKLF. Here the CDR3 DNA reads TGTGCCACCTGGACCGCGGATTATAAGAAACTCTTT.

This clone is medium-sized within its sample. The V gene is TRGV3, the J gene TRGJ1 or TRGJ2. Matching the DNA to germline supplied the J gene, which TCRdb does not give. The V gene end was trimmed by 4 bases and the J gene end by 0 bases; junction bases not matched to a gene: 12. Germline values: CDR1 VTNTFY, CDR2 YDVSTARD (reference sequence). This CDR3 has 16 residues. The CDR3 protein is CATWDVLAKNYYKKLF. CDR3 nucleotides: TGTGCCACCTGGGATGTTTTGGCTAAGAATTATTATAAGAAACTCTTT.

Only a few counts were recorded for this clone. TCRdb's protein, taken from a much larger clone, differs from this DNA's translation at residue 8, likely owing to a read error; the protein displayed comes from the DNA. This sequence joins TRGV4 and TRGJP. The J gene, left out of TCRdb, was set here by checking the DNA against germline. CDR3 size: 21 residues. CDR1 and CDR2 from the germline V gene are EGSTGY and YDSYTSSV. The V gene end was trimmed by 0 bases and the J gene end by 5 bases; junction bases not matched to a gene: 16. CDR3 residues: CATWDGHMNRVEELGKKIKVF. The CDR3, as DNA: TGTGCCACCTGGGATGGGCACATGAACCGAGTTGAAGAGTTGGGCAAAAAAATCAAGGTATTT.

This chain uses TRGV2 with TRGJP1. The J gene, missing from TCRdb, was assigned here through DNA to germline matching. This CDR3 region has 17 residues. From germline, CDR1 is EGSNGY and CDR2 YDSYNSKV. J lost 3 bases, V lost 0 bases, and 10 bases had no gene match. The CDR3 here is CATWDGPELATGWFKIF. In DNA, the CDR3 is TGTGCCACCTGGGACGGGCCCGAACTGGCCACTGGTTGGTTCAAGATATTT.

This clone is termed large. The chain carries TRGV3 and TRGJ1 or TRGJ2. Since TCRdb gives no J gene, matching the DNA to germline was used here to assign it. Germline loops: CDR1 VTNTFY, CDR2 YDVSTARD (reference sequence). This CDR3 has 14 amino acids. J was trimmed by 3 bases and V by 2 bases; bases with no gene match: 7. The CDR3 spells CATWDTLVYYKKLF. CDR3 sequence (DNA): TGTGCCACCTGGGACACGCTAGTTTATTATAAGAAACTCTTT.